This T cell receptor (beta chain) stems from a study of cytomegalovirus exposure and HLA in healthy donors. CDR1 is PRHDT, CDR2 FYEKMQ, per germline (reference sequence). V lost 3 bases to trimming and J lost 7 bases; unmatched junction nucleotides: 6. The CDR3 sequence is 14 residues long. This clone was seen more than once but under ten times. Vbeta (60) and Jbeta (13) primers were used in the PCR. Clones were sequenced by immunoSEQ multiplex PCR, and TCRdb holds only the in-frame ones, with some missing. The table lists some 65,000 clones, 62% of them singletons. Sequenced material: PBMCs. This receptor was obtained from a man aged 25 to 40 in good health and CMV-seronegative. The rearrangement links TRBV13 to TRBJ1-2; 9 nucleotides line up with TRBD1. As DNA, the CDR3 is TGTGCCAGCAGCTTGGTAACAGGGGGCGGTGGCTACACCTTC. Its translation is CASSLVTGGGGYTF.